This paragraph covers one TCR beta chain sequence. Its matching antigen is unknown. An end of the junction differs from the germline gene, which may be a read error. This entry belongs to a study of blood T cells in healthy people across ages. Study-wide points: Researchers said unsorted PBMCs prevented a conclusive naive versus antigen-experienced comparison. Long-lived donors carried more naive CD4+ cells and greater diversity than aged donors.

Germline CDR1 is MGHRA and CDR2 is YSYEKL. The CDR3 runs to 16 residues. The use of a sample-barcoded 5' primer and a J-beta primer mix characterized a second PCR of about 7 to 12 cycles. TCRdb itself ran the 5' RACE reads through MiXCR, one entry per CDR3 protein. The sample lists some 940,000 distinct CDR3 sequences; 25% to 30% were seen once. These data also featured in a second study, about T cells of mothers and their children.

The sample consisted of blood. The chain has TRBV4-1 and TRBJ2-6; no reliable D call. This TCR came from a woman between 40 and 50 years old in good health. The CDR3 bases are TGCGCCAGCAGCCTGTTGAGCCTCTCTGGGACCAACGTCCTGACTTTC. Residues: CASSLLSLSGTNVLTF.